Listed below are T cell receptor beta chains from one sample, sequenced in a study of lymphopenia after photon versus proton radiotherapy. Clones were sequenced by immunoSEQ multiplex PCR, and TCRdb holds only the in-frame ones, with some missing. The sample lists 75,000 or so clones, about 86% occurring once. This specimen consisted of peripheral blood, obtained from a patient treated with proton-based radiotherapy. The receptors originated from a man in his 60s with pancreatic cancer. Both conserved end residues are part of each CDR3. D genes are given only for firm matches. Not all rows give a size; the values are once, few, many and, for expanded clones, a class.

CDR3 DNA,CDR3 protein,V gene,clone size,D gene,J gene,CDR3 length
TGTGCCAGCAGCCCCAGGGGACAGGGCAATCAGCCCCAGCATTTT,CASSPRGQGNQPQHF,TRBV16,-,TRBD1,TRBJ1-5,15
TGTGCCAGCAGCCGCGGGCGGGGCGTTGACTCCTACAATGAGCAGTTCTTC,CASSRGRGVDSYNEQFF,TRBV7-9,-,-,TRBJ2-1,17
TGCGCCAGCAGCGTAGACAGGGGGTACGAGCAGTACTTC,CASSVDRGYEQYF,TRBV4-1,-,TRBD1,TRBJ2-7,13
TGTGCCAGCAGCTTAGTGGGGAGGGCAAAGGAACTGTTTTTT,CASSLVGRAKELFF,TRBV11-2,-,-,TRBJ1-4,14
TGTGCCAGCAGCTTACAAGGGGATTATGAAAAACTGTTTTTT,CASSLQGDYEKLFF,TRBV7-2,-,-,TRBJ1-4,14
TGTGCCAGCAGCTTAACCGGTGCAGGGGGCCGAGAGACCCAGTACTTC,CASSLTGAGGRETQYF,TRBV7-3,-,TRBD1,TRBJ2-5,16
TGTGCCAGCAGGACTAGCGGGGCTAGCACAGATACGCAGTATTTT,CASRTSGASTDTQYF,TRBV6-5,-,TRBD2,TRBJ2-3,15
TGTGCCAGCAGTCCTGGGTCCGGAGCGGGCACTGAAGCTTTCTTT,CASSPGSGAGTEAFF,TRBV28,-,-,TRBJ1-1,15
TGTGCCAGCAGCCACGGGGGGCGAACTAGCGGCTCTGGGGCCAACGTCCTGACTTTC,CASSHGGRTSGSGANVLTF,TRBV14,-,TRBD2,TRBJ2-6,19
TGCGCCAGCAGCCCAGGGGGTGGGGAAAAACTGTTTTTT,CASSPGGGEKLFF,TRBV5-1,-,TRBD1,TRBJ1-4,13
TGTGCCAGCAGTCCCCAACGTGGCTACACCTTC,CASSPQRGYTF,TRBV28,-,-,TRBJ1-2,11
TGTGCCAGTAGTACCGAGACAGGGAGGAACACTGAAGCTTTCTTT,CASSTETGRNTEAFF,TRBV19,-,TRBD1,TRBJ1-1,15
TGTGCCAGCAGTTTCTTAAGGGGGGCGGGCGGCTACACCTTC,CASSFLRGAGGYTF,TRBV28,-,-,TRBJ1-2,14
TGTGCCAGCGGGGAATTCACAGATACGCAGTATTTT,CASGEFTDTQYF,TRBV11-3,-,-,TRBJ2-3,12
TGTGCCAGTAGTATTAAACTAGCGGACTACAATGAGCAGTTCTTC,CASSIKLADYNEQFF,TRBV19,-,TRBD2,TRBJ2-1,15
TGTGCCAGCAGCCCCCGTCGAGGGACGCAAGAGACCCAGTACTTC,CASSPRRGTQETQYF,TRBV7-2,-,-,TRBJ2-5,15
TGTGCCAGCAGCCTTAGCGGGAGGGCCGAGTACTTC,CASSLSGRAEYF,TRBV6-5,-,TRBD2,TRBJ2-7,12
TGTGCCAGCAGCGGGTGGGCCCCCACAGATACGCAGTATTTT,CASSGWAPTDTQYF,TRBV9,-,-,TRBJ2-3,14
TGTGCCAGCAGCTTAGCAGGGGCGAACACAGATACGCAGTATTTT,CASSLAGANTDTQYF,TRBV7-2,-,-,TRBJ2-3,15
TGTGCCAGTAGTATAGGGGGGGCCAGCAATCAGCCCCAGCATTTT,CASSIGGASNQPQHF,TRBV19,-,-,TRBJ1-5,15
TGTGCCAGCAGCTTGGGAGGTAGCGGGGGTAGCTCTGGAAACACCATATATTTT,CASSLGGSGGSSGNTIYF,TRBV5-4,-,-,TRBJ1-3,18
TGTGCCAGCAGCTTAGACAGGGCCTTTCGCTCTGGGGCCAACGTCCTGACTTTC,CASSLDRAFRSGANVLTF,TRBV11-3,-,-,TRBJ2-6,18
TGCGCCAGCAGCCAGACTAGACAGTTAACTAATGAAAAACTGTTTTTT,CASSQTRQLTNEKLFF,TRBV4-1,-,-,TRBJ1-4,16
TGTGCCAGCAGCTTACTTAGAGGGCGCCGCGGCTCCTACGAGCAGTACTTC,CASSLLRGRRGSYEQYF,TRBV11-2,few,-,TRBJ2-7,17
TGTGCCAGCAGCGGGGGACTAGTGGGCGAGCAGTACTTC,CASSGGLVGEQYF,TRBV5-4,-,TRBD2,TRBJ2-7,13
TGTGCCAGCAGCTTAGGGGCCAATGAGCAGTTCTTC,CASSLGANEQFF,TRBV7-2,-,-,TRBJ2-1,12